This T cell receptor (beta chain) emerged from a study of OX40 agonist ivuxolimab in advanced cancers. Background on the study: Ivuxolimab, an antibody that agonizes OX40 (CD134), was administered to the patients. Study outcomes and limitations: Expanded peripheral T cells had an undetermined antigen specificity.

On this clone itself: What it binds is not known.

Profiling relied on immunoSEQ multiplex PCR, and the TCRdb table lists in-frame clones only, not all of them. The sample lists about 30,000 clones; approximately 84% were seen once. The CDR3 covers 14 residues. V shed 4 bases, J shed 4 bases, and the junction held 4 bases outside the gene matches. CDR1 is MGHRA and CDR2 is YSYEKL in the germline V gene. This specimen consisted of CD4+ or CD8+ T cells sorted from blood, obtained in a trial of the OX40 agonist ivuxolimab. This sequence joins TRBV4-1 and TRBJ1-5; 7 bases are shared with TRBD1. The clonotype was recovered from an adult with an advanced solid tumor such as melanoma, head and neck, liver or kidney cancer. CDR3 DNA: TGCGCCAGCAGCCTGGACAGGCTAAATCAGCCCCAGCATTTT. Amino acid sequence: CASSLDRLNQPQHF.